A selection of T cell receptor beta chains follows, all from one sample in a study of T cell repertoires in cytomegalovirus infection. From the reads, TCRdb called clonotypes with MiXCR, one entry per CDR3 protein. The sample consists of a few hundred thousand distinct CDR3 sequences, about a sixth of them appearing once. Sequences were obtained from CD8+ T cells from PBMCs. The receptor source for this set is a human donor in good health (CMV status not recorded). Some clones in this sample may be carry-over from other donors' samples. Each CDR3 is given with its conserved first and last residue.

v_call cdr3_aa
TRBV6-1 CASSEGEQGFIHNEQFF
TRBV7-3 CASTQGAGRNNEQFF
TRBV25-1 CASSEVGTFDEQYF
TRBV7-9 CASSSPRSPAPNPMGSNTEAFF
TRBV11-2 CASSLDWALGYTF
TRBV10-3 CAISESKGRASTDTQYF
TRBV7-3 CASSLVGQGRANTEAFF
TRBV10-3 CAISDEQREETQYF
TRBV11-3 CASSLGYYNEQFF
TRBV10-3 CAISESGRTSYNEQFF
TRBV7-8 CASSSSRDRGSYEQYF
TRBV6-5 CASSRLGSYNEQFF
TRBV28 CASSFFPPQEGPSTDTQYF
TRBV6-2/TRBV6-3 CASSYEGPETQYF
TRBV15 CATSREGALGYEQYF
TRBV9 CASSSSTGTISTDTQYF
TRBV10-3 CAISNGTGGNQPQHF
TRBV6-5 CASSYSVKGNGYTF
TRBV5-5 CASSLGPDPYEQYF
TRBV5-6 CASSYPRGSDGYTF
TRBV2 CASIAGQGAANYGYTF
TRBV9 CASSLDSETAPVEQYF
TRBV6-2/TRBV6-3 CASTPRDSYTEAFF
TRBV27 CASSSQLDRDSYEQYF
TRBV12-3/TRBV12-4 CASRLTDPGANVLTF
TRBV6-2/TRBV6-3 CASSYSTGTGNEQYF
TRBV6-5 CASSYSTGTAQFF
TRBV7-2 CASSLGMGTGGNEQYF
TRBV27 CASSLWGVNTEAFF
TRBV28 CASSFPPDTLNYGYTF
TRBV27 CASSFRRRTSTDTQYF
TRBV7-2 CASSLDGTGGTNYGYTF
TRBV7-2 CASSLRASRLYYEQYF
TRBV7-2 CASRWGNEQFF
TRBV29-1 CSVGTSPDTQYF
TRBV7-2 CASSLRGNGYTF
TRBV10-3 CAISENGREAFF
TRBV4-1 CASSPRYVRGGSLGYNEQFF
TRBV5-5 CASSLGTSSYNELFF
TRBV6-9 CASSWTGKNSPLHF
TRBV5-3 CARSLSPGQGALSGANVLTF
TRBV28 CASSLTSGGLLYNEQFF
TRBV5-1 CASSSEGLAGRTDTQYF
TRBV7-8 CASSLDREAPPLHF
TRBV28 CASSLITGNYGYTF
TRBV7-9 CASSFPAGGPDNEQFF
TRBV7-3 CASSLAYRSDTQYF
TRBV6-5 CASSRRGLKDYGYTF
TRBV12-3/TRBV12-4 CASSFYLGPSNQPQHF
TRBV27 CASSSLGQGNTEAFF
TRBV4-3 CASSQDGGTGELFF
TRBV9 CASSEGPGDEQYF
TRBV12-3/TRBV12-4 CVSSFTPSTFVYDNEQFF
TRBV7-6 CASSLPSGGGPYEQYF
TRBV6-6 CASSYGTGKYGYTF
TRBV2 CAAKTGTKEQYF
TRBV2 CASISPSGSSYNEQFF